These 3 T cell receptor beta chains came from one sample sequenced in a study of CD8 T cells in Susac syndrome. Random-hexamer reverse transcription was applied to roughly 0.45 to 1 ug RNA. TCRdb reanalysed the immunoSEQ multiplex PCR reads using MiXCR and keeps one entry per CDR3 protein. The sample carries approximately 230,000 distinct CDR3 sequences, just under 95% recorded once. The sequenced sample was CD4+ T cells from PBMCs. These receptors were collected from a human donor with multiple sclerosis.

The chain employs TRBV14 and TRBJ2-7; D ambiguous. CDR3 length: 11 residues. The germline CDR1 and CDR2 sequences are SGHDN and FVKESK. The ends were cut back, 1 base at V and 7 bases at J, with 5 bases in the middle. The CDR3 DNA follows: TGTGCCAGCAGCCAAGTGGGGGAGCAGTACTTC. Translating gives CASSQVGEQYF. The whole variable domain, remainder taken from reference TRBV14 and TRBJ2-7, is EAGVTQFPSHSVIEKGQTVTLRCDPISGHDNLYWYRRVMGKEIKFLLHFVKESKQDESGMPNNRFLAERTGGTYSTLKVQPAELEDSGVYFCASSQVGEQYFGPGTRLTVT.

This clonotype was found once. The chain uses TRBV9 and TRBJ2-1; TRBD1 matches 9 bases. Unmatched junction bases numbered 6, after V lost 1 base and J lost 10 bases. The V gene's germline CDR1 is SGDLS and CDR2 YYNGEE. The CDR3 runs to 14 residues. The CDR3 region has the DNA TGTGCCAGCAGCGTATGGGACAGGGTAGACGAGCAGTTCTTC. Translated, it gives CASSVWDRVDEQFF. Variable domain in full (rest from reference TRBV9 and TRBJ2-1): DSGVTQTPKHLITATGQRVTLRCSPRSGDLSVYWYQQSLDQGLQFLIQYYNGEERAKGNILERFSAQQFPDLHSELNLSSLELGDSALYFCASSVWDRVDEQFFGPGTRLTVL.

The gene calls are TRBV3-1 and TRBJ1-2; tentatively, D is TRBD1 (6 bases). The CDR3 loop spans 14 amino acids. CDR1 and CDR2 from the germline V gene are LGHDT and YNNKEL (reference sequence). V lost 4 bases, J lost 8 bases, and 17 bases lay in between. CDR3 loop: CASSPPVQGYGYTF. As DNA, the CDR3 is TGTGCCAGCAGCCCCCCGGTCCAGGGGTACGGCTACACCTTC.